The source of this T cell receptor (beta chain) is a study of T cell repertoires in cytomegalovirus infection. About the study: HLA-B-restricted CMV epitopes that are well studied, plus recently identified HLA-C-restricted ones, were used by the study. Matching HLA type, along with CMV infection, was indicated by public TCR beta signatures. Study-level results: Cumulative public TCR beta family frequency identified CMV carriers with the relevant HLA. In two of eight donors, the top clonotype was HLA-C-restricted CMV-specific.

Between the trimmed V and J ends, which lost 5 bases and 1 base, there was a span of 11 bases. The germline V gene encodes CDR1 LNHDA and CDR2 SQIVND (reference sequence). The CDR3 loop spans 14 amino acids. TCRdb reprocessed the reads with MiXCR, giving one entry per CDR3 protein. The data show about 85,000 distinct CDR3 sequences, roughly half seen once. Concerning this clonotype itself: Its antigen remains unknown.

The material sequenced was CD8+ T cells from cultured PBMCs, taken from culture after CMV antigen stimulation. This sequence originates from a human donor in good health (CMV status not recorded). Some clones in this sample may be carry-over from other donors' samples. The J gene is TRBJ1-1, the V gene TRBV19; a weak D match, TRBD1 (5 bases). The CDR3, as DNA: TGTGCCAGTAGTGCCCGGGGGGGGAACACTGAAGCTTTCTTT. Its protein is CASSARGGNTEAFF.